Listed below are T cell receptor beta chains from one sample, sequenced in a study of cytomegalovirus exposure and HLA in healthy donors. TCRdb's copy holds only in-frame clones and misses some; the assay was immunoSEQ multiplex PCR. The data contain approximately 170,000 clones, roughly 80% of them singletons. Material for sequencing was PBMCs. These receptors came from a female donor in good health and CMV-seronegative. The CDR3 runs from the conserved cysteine through the conserved F or W. D genes are given only for firm matches. Clone size is given for some rows only: seen once, a few or many times, or a class if the clone is expanded.

TRBJ2-7	TRBD1	TRBV2	NA	TGTGCCAGCAGTGCAGGGGACAGGGGCAACGAGCAGTACTTC	CASSAGDRGNEQYF
TRBJ1-6	NA	TRBV27	NA	TGTGCCAGCAGGGACGGACAGTCGGGGTCCTATAATTCACCCCTCCACTTT	CASRDGQSGSYNSPLHF
TRBJ1-2	NA	TRBV5-6	few	TGTGCCAGCAGCTTGGTAGCACAGGAGCAGATCTATGGCTACACCTTC	CASSLVAQEQIYGYTF
TRBJ1-2	NA	TRBV18	few	TGTGCCAGCTCAGATCGCAGGGATAACTATGGCTACACCTTC	CASSDRRDNYGYTF
TRBJ2-7	TRBD2	TRBV30	NA	TGTGCCTGGGGCGGCGGGACTAGCGGGGTGGGAGACGAGCAGTACTTC	CAWGGGTSGVGDEQYF
TRBJ1-6	NA	TRBV5-1	NA	TGCGCCAGCAGCATAGACAGGCACGATAATTCACCCCTCCACTTT	CASSIDRHDNSPLHF
TRBJ1-1	NA	TRBV19	NA	TGTGCCACCCTAGACCAGGGGTTGAAGCGGTCTGAAGCTTTCTTT	CATLDQGLKRSEAFF
TRBJ2-1	TRBD1	TRBV2	NA	TGTGCCAGCACTAGACAGGGCATTTACAATGAGCAGTTCTTC	CASTRQGIYNEQFF
TRBJ1-5	NA	TRBV6-6	NA	TGTGCCAGCAGTTACGGGCAGGGCCTTAGCAATCAGCCCCAGCATTTT	CASSYGQGLSNQPQHF
TRBJ1-5	TRBD1	TRBV6-5	NA	TGTGCCAGCAGGCAGACAGGGGGCAATCAGCCCCAGCATTTT	CASRQTGGNQPQHF
TRBJ2-3	NA	TRBV4-1	NA	TGCGCCAGCAGCCAAGTTCAGTCGCCCACAGATACGCAGTATTTT	CASSQVQSPTDTQYF
TRBJ1-1	TRBD1	TRBV10-3	NA	TGTGCCACCGGCCGGGACAGGGGAACTGAAGCTTTCTTT	CATGRDRGTEAFF
TRBJ1-4	TRBD1	TRBV6-6	few	TGTGCCAGCAGTTTCACGGACAGGGAAAAACTGTTTTTT	CASSFTDREKLFF
TRBJ2-3	TRBD1	TRBV28	NA	TGTGCCAGCAGACTTGACAGGGTCACAGATACGCAGTATTTT	CASRLDRVTDTQYF
TRBJ1-6	TRBD1	TRBV30	NA	TGTGCCTGGGGGGGACAGACTAATTCCCCCCTCCACTTT	CAWGGQTNSPLHF
TRBJ2-7	NA	TRBV14	few	TGTGCCAGCAGCCGGCCGGGACAACCTTCAGAGGAGCAGTACTTC	CASSRPGQPSEEQYF
TRBJ1-3	NA	TRBV18	NA	TGTGCCAGCTCACCAGGCGCAAGGGGGGGACCTGGAAACACCATATATTTT	CASSPGARGGPGNTIYF
TRBJ1-2	NA	TRBV28	NA	TGTGCCAGCACCACGACCGATTTAACCAGTTGGGAGATCTATGGCTACACCTTC	CASTTTDLTSWEIYGYTF
TRBJ2-7	TRBD1	TRBV5-6	NA	TGTGCCAGCAGCTTGGTGGGACAGGTTAATCACGAGCAGTACTTC	CASSLVGQVNHEQYF
TRBJ2-2	TRBD1	TRBV7-3	NA	TGTGCCAGCAGCCCTCAGGGGGTCCCCAACACCGGGGAGCTGTTTTTT	CASSPQGVPNTGELFF
TRBJ1-1	TRBD1	TRBV7-9	few	TGTGCCAGCAGCTCCACAGGGGGTTGGGCTTTCTTT	CASSSTGGWAFF
TRBJ1-1	NA	TRBV6-5	NA	TGTGCCAGCAGTTACCGACAGACAAACACTGAAGCTTTCTTT	CASSYRQTNTEAFF
TRBJ1-6	NA	TRBV15	NA	TGTGCCACCAGTACTGGCAGGGGATATAATTCACCCCTCCACTTT	CATSTGRGYNSPLHF
TRBJ2-3	NA	TRBV19	NA	TGTGCCAGTAGTATAGGATCGGGAGCCACAGATACGCAGTATTTT	CASSIGSGATDTQYF
TRBJ2-7	NA	TRBV6-5	NA	TGTGCCAGCAGTTACTCCAGTTACGAGCAGTACTTC	CASSYSSYEQYF
TRBJ1-1	TRBD1	TRBV2	NA	TGTGCCAGCAGTGAAACGAAGGGGGACAGGGTTCGCACTGAAGCTTTCTTT	CASSETKGDRVRTEAFF
TRBJ2-3	TRBD2	TRBV9	NA	TGTGCCGGGCCGGGCGGGGGGGAAAGCACAGATACGCAGTATTTT	CAGPGGGESTDTQYF
TRBJ1-4	TRBD1	TRBV7-9	NA	TGTGCCAGCAGCTTAGGTCAGGGGGCAAGTGAAAAACTGTTTTTT	CASSLGQGASEKLFF
TRBJ1-2	NA	TRBV19	NA	TGTGCCACAAGAGGCAGTGAGTACTATGGCTACACCTTC	CATRGSEYYGYTF
TRBJ1-1	NA	TRBV19	NA	TGTGCCAGTACCGTGAACAGGGAACGGGTCGCTGAAGCTTTCTTT	CASTVNRERVAEAFF
TRBJ2-7	TRBD2	TRBV18	NA	TGTGCCAGCTCATTATCCGGGACTAGCTCCTACGAGCAGTACTTC	CASSLSGTSSYEQYF